Each of the 8 T cell receptor beta chains below was sequenced from the same sample in a study of type 1 regulatory T cells. TCRdb analysed the reads with MiXCR anew, one entry per CDR3 protein. This table holds about 97,000 distinct CDR3 sequences, 30% to 35% found once. The sample consisted of CD4+ T cells, either the whole sample or a sorted fraction (not recorded which). The receptors derive from a human donor in good health.

The chain recombines TRBV27 with TRBJ2-7; D is tentatively TRBD1 or TRBD2 (5 bases each). The CDR3 consists of 14 residues. Trimming removed 2 bases from V and 2 bases from J, with 10 bases in between. The germline V gene encodes CDR1 MNHEY and CDR2 SMNVEV (reference sequence). The CDR3: CASSLGDRTYEQYF. The CDR3 DNA reads as TGTGCCAGCAGTTTAGGGGACCGCACCTACGAGCAGTACTTC.

This clonotype turned up a few times. V gene TRBV20-1 combines with J gene TRBJ2-1, with TRBD2 identical over 12 bases. The CDR3 extends over 14 amino acids. From germline, CDR1 is DFQATT and CDR2 SNEGSKA (reference sequence). Trimming cost V 1 base and J 14 bases; bases outside gene matches: 9. CDR3 region: CSARVASGRAGEFF. As DNA, the CDR3 is TGCAGTGCTAGAGTAGCTAGCGGGAGGGCCGGGGAGTTCTTC.

The chain has TRBV7-2 and TRBJ2-5; D gene unclear. Germline CDR1 reads SGHTA; CDR2 reads FQGNSA. V lost 5 bases to trimming and J lost 3 bases, with 19 bases between them. The CDR3 length is 16 residues. CDR3 bases: TGTGCCAGCAGCCCCCTCTTCGGAGTTGTGGAAGAGACCCAGTACTTC. This encodes CASSPLFGVVEETQYF.

This clonotype was counted a few times. At one boundary the junction diverges from the germline segment, which might be a read error. The rearrangement uses TRBV11-2 and TRBJ2-1; TRBD2 agrees at 11 bases. The CDR3 spans 13 residues. Germline V gives CDR1 SGHAT, CDR2 FQNNGV. CDR3 coding DNA: TGTGCCAGCAGATTAGCGGGAGGGGATGAGCAGTTCTTC. Translating it yields CASRLAGGDEQFF.

This clonotype was seen a single time. The chain joins TRBV6-5 to TRBJ1-4; D gene unclear. CDR3 length equals 15 residues. Germline CDR1 and CDR2: MNHEY and SVGAGI. With 0 bases removed from V and 3 bases from J, the gap between germline ends came to 8 bases. The CDR3 bases are TGTGCCAGCAGTTACTCTGGGCAATCTAATGAAAAACTGTTTTTT. It translates to CASSYSGQSNEKLFF.

This chain uses TRBV9 with TRBJ1-1; D is unresolved. The CDR3 contains 14 residues. The V and J ends lost 0 bases and 4 bases respectively, with 10 bases between them. The germline V gene has CDR1 SGDLS and CDR2 YYNGEE. This chain's CDR3 is CASSVGSVSTEAFF. DNA of the CDR3: TGTGCCAGCAGCGTAGGCTCGGTGTCCACTGAAGCTTTCTTT.

This chain joins TRBV7-3 and TRBJ2-1; D possibly corresponds to TRBD1 (6 bases). The CDR3 totals 13 residues. V was clipped by 0 bases and J by 9 bases, with 9 bases between them. Germline V gene data show CDR1 as SGHTA and CDR2 as FQGTGA. The CDR3: CASSLTPGAEQFF. In DNA form, the CDR3 reads TGTGCCAGCAGCTTAACGCCAGGGGCTGAGCAGTTCTTC. The whole variable domain, filled in from reference TRBV7-3 and TRBJ2-1, reads GAGVSQTPSNKVTEKGKYVELRCDPISGHTALYWYRQSLGQGPEFLIYFQGTGAADDSGLPNDRFFAVRPEGSVSTLKIQRTERGDSAVYLCASSLTPGAEQFFGPGTRLTVL.

This chain joins TRBV6-5 and TRBJ1-3, with a possible D match to TRBD1 (6 bases). Germline V gene sequence: CDR1 MNHEY, CDR2 SVGAGI. The germline V and J ends were trimmed by 5 bases and 0 bases, with 14 bases remaining between them. The CDR3 runs to 16 residues. The CDR3 spells CASSNGGTSSGNTIYF. Written as DNA, the CDR3 is TGTGCCAGCAGTAATGGGGGCACGAGCTCTGGAAACACCATATATTTT.